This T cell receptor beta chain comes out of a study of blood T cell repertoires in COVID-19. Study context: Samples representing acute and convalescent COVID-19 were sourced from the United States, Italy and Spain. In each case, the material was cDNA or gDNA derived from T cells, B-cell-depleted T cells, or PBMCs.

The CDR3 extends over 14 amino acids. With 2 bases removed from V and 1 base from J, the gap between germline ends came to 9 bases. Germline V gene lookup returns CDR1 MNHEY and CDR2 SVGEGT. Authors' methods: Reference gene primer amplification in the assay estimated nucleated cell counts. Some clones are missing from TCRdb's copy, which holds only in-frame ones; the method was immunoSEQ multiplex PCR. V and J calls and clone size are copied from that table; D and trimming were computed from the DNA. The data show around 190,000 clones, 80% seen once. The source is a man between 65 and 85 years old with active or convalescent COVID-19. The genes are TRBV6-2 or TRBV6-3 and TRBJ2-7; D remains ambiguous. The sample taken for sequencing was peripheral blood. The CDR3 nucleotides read TGTGCCAGCAGTTACCTTGCAGAATCCTACGAGCAGTACTTC. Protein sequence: CASSYLAESYEQYF.